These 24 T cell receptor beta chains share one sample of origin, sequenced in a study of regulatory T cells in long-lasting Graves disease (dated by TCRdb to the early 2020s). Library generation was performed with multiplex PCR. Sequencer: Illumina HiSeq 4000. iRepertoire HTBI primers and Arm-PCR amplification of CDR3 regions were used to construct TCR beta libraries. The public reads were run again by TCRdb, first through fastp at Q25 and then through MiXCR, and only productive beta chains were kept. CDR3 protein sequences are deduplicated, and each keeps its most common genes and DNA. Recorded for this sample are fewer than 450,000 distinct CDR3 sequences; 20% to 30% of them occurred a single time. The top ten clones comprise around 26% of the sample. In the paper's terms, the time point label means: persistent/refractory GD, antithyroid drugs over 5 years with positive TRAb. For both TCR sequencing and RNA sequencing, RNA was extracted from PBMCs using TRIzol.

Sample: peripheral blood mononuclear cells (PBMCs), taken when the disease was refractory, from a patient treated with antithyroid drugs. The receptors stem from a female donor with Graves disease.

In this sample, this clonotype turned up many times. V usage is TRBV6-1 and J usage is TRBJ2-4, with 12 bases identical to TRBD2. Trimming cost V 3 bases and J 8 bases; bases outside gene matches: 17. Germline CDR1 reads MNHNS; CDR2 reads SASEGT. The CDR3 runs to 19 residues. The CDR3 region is CASSERLAGVPGFLDIQYF. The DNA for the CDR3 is TGTGCCAGCAGTGAGCGACTAGCGGGAGTGCCTGGGTTTTTGGACATTCAGTACTTC.

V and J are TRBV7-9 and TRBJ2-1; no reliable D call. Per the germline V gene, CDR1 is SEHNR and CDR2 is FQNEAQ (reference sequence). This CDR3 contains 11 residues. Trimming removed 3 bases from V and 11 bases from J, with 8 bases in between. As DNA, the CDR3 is TGTGCCAGCAGCTTGGCGCAGCAGCAGTTCTTC. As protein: CASSLAQQQFF.

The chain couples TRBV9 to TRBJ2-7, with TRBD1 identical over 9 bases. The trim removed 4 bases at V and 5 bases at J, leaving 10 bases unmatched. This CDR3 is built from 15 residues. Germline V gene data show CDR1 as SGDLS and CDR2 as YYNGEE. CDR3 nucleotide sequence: TGTGCCAGCAGCCCGACGGGACAGGGCGTAAACGAGCAGTACTTC. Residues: CASSPTGQGVNEQYF.

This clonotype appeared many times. CDR3 coding DNA: TGTGCCAGCAGCTTGGGGGAGTACCAAGAGACCCAGTACTTC. It is translated as CASSLGEYQETQYF. This chain connects TRBV5-6 to TRBJ2-5; a weak D match, TRBD2 (5 bases). The CDR3 consists of 14 residues. V was clipped by 0 bases and J by 0 bases, with 6 bases between them. The V gene's germline CDR1 is SGHDT and CDR2 YYEEEE. Together with reference TRBV5-6 and TRBJ2-5, the CDR3 gives the full variable domain: DAGVTQSPTHLIKTRGQQVTLRCSPKSGHDTVSWYQQALGQGPQFIFQYYEEEERQRGNFPDRFSGHQFPNYSSELNVNALLLGDSALYLCASSLGEYQETQYFGPGTRLLVL.

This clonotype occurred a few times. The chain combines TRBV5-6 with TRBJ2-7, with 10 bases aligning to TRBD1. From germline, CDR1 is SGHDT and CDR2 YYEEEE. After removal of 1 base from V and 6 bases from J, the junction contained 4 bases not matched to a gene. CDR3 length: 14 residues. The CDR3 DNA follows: TGTGCCAGCAGCTTGACCGGGGACAGGGGCGAGCAGTACTTC. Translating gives CASSLTGDRGEQYF. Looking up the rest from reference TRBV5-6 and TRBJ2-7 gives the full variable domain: DAGVTQSPTHLIKTRGQQVTLRCSPKSGHDTVSWYQQALGQGPQFIFQYYEEEERQRGNFPDRFSGHQFPNYSSELNVNALLLGDSALYLCASSLTGDRGEQYFGPGTRLTVT.

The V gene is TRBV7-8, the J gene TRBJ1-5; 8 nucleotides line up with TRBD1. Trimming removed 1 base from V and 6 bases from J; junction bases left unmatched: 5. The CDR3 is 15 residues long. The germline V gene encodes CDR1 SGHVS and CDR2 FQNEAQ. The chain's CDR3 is CASSLDRGVGQPQHF. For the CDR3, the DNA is TGTGCCAGCAGCTTAGACAGGGGGGTAGGTCAGCCCCAGCATTTT.

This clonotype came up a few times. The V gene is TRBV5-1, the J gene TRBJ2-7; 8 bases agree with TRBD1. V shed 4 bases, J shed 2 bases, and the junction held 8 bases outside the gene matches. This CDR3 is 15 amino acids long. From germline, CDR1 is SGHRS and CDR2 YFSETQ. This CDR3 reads CASSQWTGFAYEQYF. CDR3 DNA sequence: TGCGCCAGCAGCCAGTGGACAGGGTTTGCCTACGAGCAGTACTTC.

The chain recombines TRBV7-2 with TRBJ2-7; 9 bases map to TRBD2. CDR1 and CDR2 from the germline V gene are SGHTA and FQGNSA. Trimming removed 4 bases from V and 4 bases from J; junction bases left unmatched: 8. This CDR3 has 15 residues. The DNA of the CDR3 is TGTGCCAGCAGCTCCTCCTTTAGCGGGAGATACGAGCAGTACTTC. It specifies CASSSSFSGRYEQYF.

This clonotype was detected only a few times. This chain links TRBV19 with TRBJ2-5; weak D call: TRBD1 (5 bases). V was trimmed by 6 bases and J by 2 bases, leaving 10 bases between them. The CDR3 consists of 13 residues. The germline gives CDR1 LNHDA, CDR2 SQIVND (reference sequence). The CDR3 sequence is CASRKDSQETQYF. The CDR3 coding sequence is TGTGCCAGTAGAAAAGACAGTCAAGAGACCCAGTACTTC. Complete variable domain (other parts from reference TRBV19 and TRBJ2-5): DGGITQSPKYLFRKEGQNVTLSCEQNLNHDAMYWYRQDPGQGLRLIYYSQIVNDFQKGDIAEGYSVSREKKESFPLTVTSAQKNPTAFYLCASRKDSQETQYFGPGTRLLVL.

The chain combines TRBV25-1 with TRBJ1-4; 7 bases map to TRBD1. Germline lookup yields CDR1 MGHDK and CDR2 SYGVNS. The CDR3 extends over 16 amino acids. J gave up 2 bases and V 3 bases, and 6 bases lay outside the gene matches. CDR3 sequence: CASSDPGQTTNEKLFF. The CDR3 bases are TGTGCCAGCAGTGATCCGGGACAGACTACTAATGAAAAACTGTTTTTT.

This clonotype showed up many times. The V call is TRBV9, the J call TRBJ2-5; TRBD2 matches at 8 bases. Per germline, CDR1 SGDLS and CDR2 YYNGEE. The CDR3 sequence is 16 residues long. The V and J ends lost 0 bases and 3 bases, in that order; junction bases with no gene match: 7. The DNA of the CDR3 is TGTGCCAGCAGCGTAGACTTAGCGGGGAAAGAAGAGACCCAGTACTTC. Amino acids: CASSVDLAGKEETQYF.

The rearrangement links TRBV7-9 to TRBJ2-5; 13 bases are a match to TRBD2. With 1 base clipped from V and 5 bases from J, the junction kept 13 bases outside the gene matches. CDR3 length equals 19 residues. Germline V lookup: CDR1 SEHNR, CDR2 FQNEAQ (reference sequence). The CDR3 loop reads CASSLDGSGLAGATETQYF. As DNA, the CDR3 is TGTGCCAGCAGCTTAGATGGGTCAGGACTAGCGGGAGCTACGGAGACCCAGTACTTC. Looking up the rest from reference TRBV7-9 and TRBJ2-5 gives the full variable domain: DTGVSQNPRHKITKRGQNVTFRCDPISEHNRLYWYRQTLGQGPEFLTYFQNEAQLEKSRLLSDRFSAERPKGSFSTLEIQRTEQGDSAMYLCASSLDGSGLAGATETQYFGPGTRLLVL.

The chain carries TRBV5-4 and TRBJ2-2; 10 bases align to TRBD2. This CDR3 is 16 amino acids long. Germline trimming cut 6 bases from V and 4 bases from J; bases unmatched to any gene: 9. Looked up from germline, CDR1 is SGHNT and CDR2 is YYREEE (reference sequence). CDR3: CASTSAKREGTGELFF. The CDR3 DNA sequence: TGTGCCAGCACCTCTGCCAAGCGGGAGGGCACCGGGGAGCTGTTTTTT.

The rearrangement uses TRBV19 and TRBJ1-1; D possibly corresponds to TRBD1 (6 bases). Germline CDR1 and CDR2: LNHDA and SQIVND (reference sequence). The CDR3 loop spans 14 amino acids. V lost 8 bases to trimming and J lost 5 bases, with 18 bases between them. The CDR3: CASENYRVPTEAFF. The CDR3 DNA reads TGTGCCAGTGAAAATTACAGGGTTCCAACTGAAGCTTTCTTT.

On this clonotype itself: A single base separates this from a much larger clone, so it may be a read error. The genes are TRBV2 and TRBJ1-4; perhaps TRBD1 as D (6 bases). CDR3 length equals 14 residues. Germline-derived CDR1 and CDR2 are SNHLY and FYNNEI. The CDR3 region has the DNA TGTGCCAGCGGTGAGGACAGATTTAATGAAAAACTGTTTTTT. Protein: CASGEDRFNEKLFF.

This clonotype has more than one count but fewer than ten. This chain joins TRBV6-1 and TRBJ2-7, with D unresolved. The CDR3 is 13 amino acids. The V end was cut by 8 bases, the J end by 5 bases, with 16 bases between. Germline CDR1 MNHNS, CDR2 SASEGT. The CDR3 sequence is CASGLAARDEQYF. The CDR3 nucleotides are TGTGCCAGCGGATTAGCAGCTCGGGACGAGCAGTACTTC.

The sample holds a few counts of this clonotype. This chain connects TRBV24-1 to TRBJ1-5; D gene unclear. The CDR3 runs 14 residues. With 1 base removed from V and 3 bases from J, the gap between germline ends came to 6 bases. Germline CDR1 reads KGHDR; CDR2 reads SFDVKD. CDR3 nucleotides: TGTGCCACCAGTGATTTCGGCTCCAATCAGCCCCAGCATTTT. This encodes CATSDFGSNQPQHF.

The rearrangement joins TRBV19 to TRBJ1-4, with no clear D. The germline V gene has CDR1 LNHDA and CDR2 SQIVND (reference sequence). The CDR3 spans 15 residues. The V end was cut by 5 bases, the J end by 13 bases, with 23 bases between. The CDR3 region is CASSLLLGPTKRLFF. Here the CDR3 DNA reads TGTGCCAGTAGTCTCCTCCTCGGCCCAACTAAAAGACTGTTTTTT.

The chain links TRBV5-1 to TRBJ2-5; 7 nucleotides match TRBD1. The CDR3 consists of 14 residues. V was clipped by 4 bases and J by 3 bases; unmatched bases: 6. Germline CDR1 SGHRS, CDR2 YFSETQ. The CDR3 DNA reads TGCGCCAGCAGCCCAGACAGGGTAGAAGAGACCCAGTACTTC. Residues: CASSPDRVEETQYF.

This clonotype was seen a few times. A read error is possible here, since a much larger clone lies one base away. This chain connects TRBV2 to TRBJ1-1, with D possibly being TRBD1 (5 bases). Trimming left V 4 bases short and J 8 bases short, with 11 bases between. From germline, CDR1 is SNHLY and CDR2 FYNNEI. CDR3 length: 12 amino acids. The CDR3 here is CASSVARTEAFF. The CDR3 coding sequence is TGTGCCAGCAGTGTCGCCCGGACAGAAGCTTTCTTT.

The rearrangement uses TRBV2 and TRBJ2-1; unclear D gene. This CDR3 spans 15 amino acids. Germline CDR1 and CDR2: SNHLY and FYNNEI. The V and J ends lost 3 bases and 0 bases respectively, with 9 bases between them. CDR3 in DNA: TGTGCCAGCAGTGACGGCCACCCCTCCTACAATGAGCAGTTCTTC. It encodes CASSDGHPSYNEQFF.

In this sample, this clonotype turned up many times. The DNA of the CDR3 is TGTGCCAGCAGAGAACAGGGGGTAGGTGACTATGGCTACACCTTC. The encoded protein is CASREQGVGDYGYTF. The V call is TRBV28, the J call TRBJ1-2; TRBD1 matches 8 bases. J lost 3 bases, V lost 6 bases, and 9 bases had no gene match. The length of the CDR3 is 15 residues. Germline V lookup: CDR1 MDHEN, CDR2 SYDVKM.

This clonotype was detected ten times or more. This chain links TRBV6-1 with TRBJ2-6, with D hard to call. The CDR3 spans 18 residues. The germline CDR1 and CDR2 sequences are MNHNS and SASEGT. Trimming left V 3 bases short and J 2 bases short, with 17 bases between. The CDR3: CASSEVPAAPTGANVLTF. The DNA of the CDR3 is TGTGCCAGCAGTGAGGTTCCGGCAGCACCGACTGGGGCCAACGTCCTGACTTTC.

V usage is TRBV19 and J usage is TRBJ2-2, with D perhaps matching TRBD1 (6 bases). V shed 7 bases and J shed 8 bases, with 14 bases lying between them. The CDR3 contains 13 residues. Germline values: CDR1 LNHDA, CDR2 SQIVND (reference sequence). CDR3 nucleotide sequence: TGTGCCAGTACCCAGGGGTTACCGGGGGAGCTGTTTTTT. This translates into CASTQGLPGELFF.